The clone carrying this T cell receptor beta chain was counted only a few times. What it binds is not known. These data come from a study of neoadjuvant nivolumab and ipilimumab in lung cancer. Across the study: Nivolumab 3 mg/kg was given days 1, 15 and 29, plus ipilimumab 1 mg/kg day 1 in combination.

Only in-frame clones appear in the TCRdb table, and some are missing; sequencing was by immunoSEQ multiplex PCR. The repertoire consists of 17,000 or so clones, with roughly 76% occurring once and the leading ten covering approximately 8.1%. Study-level results: Blood richness before therapy tracked richness in tumors resected after neoadjuvant therapy. Pathologic regression was not significantly tied to TCR clonality. From pretherapy to surgery, tumor richness and clonality rose with dual therapy.

The receptor comes from an adult with non-small cell lung cancer. The source material was tumor tissue, sampled after neoadjuvant nivolumab, alone or with ipilimumab, at or shortly before surgery.

The CDR3 sequence: CASSLAGQGETQYF. The CDR3 DNA follows: TGTGCCAGCAGCTTAGCAGGACAGGGGGAGACCCAGTACTTC. The chain is built from TRBV7-9 and TRBJ2-5, with TRBD1 matching 9 bases. Unmatched junction bases numbered 1, after V lost 0 bases and J lost 5 bases. This CDR3 is 14 amino acids long. CDR1 and CDR2 (germline): SEHNR, FQNEAQ (reference sequence).